Listed here are 3 T cell receptor beta chains from one sample, sequenced in a study of shared clonotypes between healthy human individuals. Assay used: immunoSEQ multiplex PCR; TCRdb lists only in-frame clones, some missing. The sample lists hundreds of thousands of clones, 75% to 85% occurring once. Sequenced sample: PBMCs. The source is a woman aged 40 to 49 in good health. Some clones in this sample may be carry-over from other donors' samples.

The rearrangement uses TRBV6-6 and TRBJ1-6; 9 bases fit TRBD1. Germline lookup yields CDR1 MNHNY and CDR2 SVGAGI (reference sequence). The CDR3 extends over 13 amino acids. Trimming cost V 7 bases and J 7 bases; bases outside gene matches: 2. CDR3 DNA sequence: TGTGCCAGCACCGGGACAGGGAATTCACCCCTCCACTTT. It is translated as CASTGTGNSPLHF.

This chain connects TRBV7-9 to TRBJ1-1, with D tentatively TRBD1 (5 bases). Germline V gene data show CDR1 as SEHNR and CDR2 as FQNEAQ (reference sequence). With 6 bases removed from V and 0 bases from J, the gap between germline ends came to 20 bases. CDR3 length: 17 amino acids. The CDR3 sequence: CASSRGRVADLNTEAFF. DNA for the CDR3: TGTGCCAGCAGTAGGGGACGGGTTGCGGATTTGAACACTGAAGCTTTCTTT.

The CDR3: CASSLALAEGQETQYF. CDR3 sequence (DNA): TGTGCCAGCAGCTTAGCACTGGCCGAGGGCCAAGAGACCCAGTACTTC. This chain connects TRBV7-2 to TRBJ2-5; a possible D gene is TRBD2 (5 bases). Germline V gives CDR1 SGHTA, CDR2 FQGNSA. V was trimmed by 0 bases and J by 1 base, leaving 12 bases between them. The CDR3 loop spans 16 amino acids.